A selection of T cell receptor beta chains follows, all from one sample in a study of blood T cell repertoires in COVID-19. Some clones are missing from TCRdb's copy, which holds only in-frame ones; the method was immunoSEQ multiplex PCR. The profile shows over 400,000 clones, approximately 90% of them singletons. Sequencing was performed on PBMCs or T cells enriched from blood (not recorded which). These receptor sequences come from a woman between 55 and 75 years old who had recovered from COVID-19. Both conserved end residues are trimmed from each CDR3. The order of the fields is J gene, V gene, CDR3 protein.

J: TRBJ1-1; V: TRBV7-6; CDR3: ASSLAGNTEAF
J: TRBJ1-2; V: TRBV12-3/TRBV12-4; CDR3: ASSGQGAYGYT
J: TRBJ2-2; V: TRBV4-1; CDR3: ASSPTSGGASLELF
J: TRBJ2-5; V: TRBV12-5; CDR3: ASGLVPGGQETQY
J: TRBJ2-3; V: TRBV6-1; CDR3: ASSETSGVGARVWTQY
J: TRBJ1-3; V: TRBV7-2; CDR3: ASSLSQGAGNTIY
J: TRBJ2-1; V: TRBV24-1; CDR3: ATSDPLVREGYNEQF
J: TRBJ2-7; V: TRBV2; CDR3: ASSRQGVMEQY
J: TRBJ2-3; V: TRBV27; CDR3: ASSLSVVAGENTQY
J: TRBJ1-6; V: TRBV5-1; CDR3: ASSWDGTGYSPLH
J: TRBJ2-3; V: TRBV9; CDR3: ASSVSGGIQDTQY
J: TRBJ2-1; V: TRBV5-6; CDR3: ASTFSPGQGNEQF
J: TRBJ2-5; V: TRBV6-6; CDR3: ASSRAGGTQETQY
J: TRBJ1-1; V: TRBV29-1; CDR3: SVGRQGPDPEAF
J: TRBJ2-5; V: TRBV11-2; CDR3: ASSLGQGNRETQY
J: TRBJ2-7; V: TRBV4-1; CDR3: ASSQLRGLGSYEQY
J: TRBJ1-3; V: TRBV3-1/TRBV3-2; CDR3: ASSLTGPSGNTIY
J: TRBJ2-1; V: TRBV5-1; CDR3: ASSSPKERLAGGLSYNEQF
J: TRBJ1-2; V: TRBV4-1; CDR3: ASSHGQGNYGYT
J: TRBJ2-1; V: TRBV7-6; CDR3: ASSFSTGSSYNEQF
J: TRBJ1-4; V: TRBV3-1/TRBV3-2; CDR3: ASSEHGQGNEKLF